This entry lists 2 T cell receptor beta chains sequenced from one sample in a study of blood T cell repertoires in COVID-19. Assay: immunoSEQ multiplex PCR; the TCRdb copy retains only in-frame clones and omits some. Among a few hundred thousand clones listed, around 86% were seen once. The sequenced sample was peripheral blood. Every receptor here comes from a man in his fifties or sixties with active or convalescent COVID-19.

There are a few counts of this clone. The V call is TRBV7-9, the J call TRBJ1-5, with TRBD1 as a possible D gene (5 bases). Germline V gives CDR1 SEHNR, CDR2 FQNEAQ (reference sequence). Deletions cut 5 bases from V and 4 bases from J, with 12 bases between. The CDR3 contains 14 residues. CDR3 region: CASSATGLNQPQHF. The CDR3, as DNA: TGTGCCAGCAGCGCCACAGGATTGAATCAGCCCCAGCATTTT.

CDR3 coding DNA: TGTGCCAGCAGTTTGGTTCGGGAAAAACTGTTTTTT. As protein: CASSLVREKLFF. The chain couples TRBV28 to TRBJ1-4, with D hard to call. The ends were cut back, 3 bases at V and 8 bases at J, with 7 bases in the middle. Germline values: CDR1 MDHEN, CDR2 SYDVKM. The CDR3 has 12 residues.